This TCR beta chain was recorded in a study of T cell clones after liver transplantation. Study background: TCRbeta sequencing after a pre-transplant mixed lymphocyte reaction identified graft-donor-reactive clones, later tracked in post-transplant blood.

As concerns this clone: The antigen is undetermined.

Study results and caveats: The donor-reactive repertoire was only partly measurable in a couple of subjects, lacking donor cells.

Profiling relied on immunoSEQ multiplex PCR, and the TCRdb table lists in-frame clones only, not all of them. The table records about 85,000 clones, about 84% of them present only once. The V segment lost 1 base and the J segment 2 bases; nucleotides outside the gene matches: 3. This CDR3 region has 15 residues. CDR1 SGHVS and CDR2 FQNEAQ come from the germline V gene. The sequence was obtained from a human patient who received a liver transplant. Some T cells may be graft donor cells. The sample in question was CD4+ T cells from blood, obtained almost 47 months after liver transplant. This chain joins TRBV7-8 and TRBJ2-7; 9 nucleotides align to TRBD2. Here the CDR3 DNA reads TGTGCCAGCAGCTTAGTTTCTAGCGGGACCTACGAGCAGTACTTC. Its translation is CASSLVSSGTYEQYF. Together with reference TRBV7-8 and TRBJ2-7, the CDR3 gives the full variable domain: GAGVSQSPRYKVAKRGQDVALRCDPISGHVSLFWYQQALGQGPEFLTYFQNEAQLDKSGLPSDRFFAERPEGSVSTLKIQRTQQEDSAVYLCASSLVSSGTYEQYFGPGTRLTVT.